The subject of this entry is one TCR beta chain. The data were obtained in a study of patients and donors after allogeneic stem cell transplantation. The CDR3 is 13 residues long. The V end was cut by 9 bases, the J end by 0 bases, with 8 bases between. Germline V gene sequence: CDR1 KGHDR, CDR2 SFDVKD. One entry per CDR3 protein results from TCRdb running MiXCR on the RT-PCR reads. Of about 34,000 distinct CDR3 sequences listed, more than 35% are singletons. The chain has TRBV24-1 and TRBJ1-3; no reliable D call. The clonotype comes from a human donor who was either an allogeneic HSCT recipient or a stem cell or donor lymphocyte infusion donor (not recorded which). It is not recorded whose cells these are; they may come from a transplant donor. The sequenced sample consisted of blood, either unsorted or a sorted T cell fraction (not recorded which). CDR3 region: CATPESSGNTIYF. CDR3 nucleotides: TGTGCCACCCCTGAAAGCTCTGGAAACACCATATATTTT.